Below, 8 T cell receptor beta chains from the same sample are listed, as sequenced in a study of T cells in Graves' hyperthyroidism and ophthalmopathy. Using RNA transcripts as the source, TCR beta CDR3 regions were amplified. First-round RT-PCR of the TCR CDR3 relied on the HTBI primer set. A single record per CDR3 protein comes from TCRdb applying MiXCR to the multiplex PCR reads. The sample contains some 460,000 distinct CDR3 sequences, approximately 14% of which appear only once. The sample comprised blood. Receptor source: a woman aged 18-29 years with Graves' hyperthyroidism.

This chain connects TRBV6-2 or TRBV6-3 to TRBJ1-1; possible D gene TRBD1, 5 bases. Germline values: CDR1 MNHEY, CDR2 SVGEGT. CDR3 length: 15 amino acids. V was pared by 3 bases and J by 4 bases, with 15 bases between. The chain's CDR3 is CASSYSPGQGTEAFF. The CDR3 region has the DNA TGTGCCAGCAGTTATTCACCAGGGCAGGGCACTGAAGCTTTCTTT.

This clonotype was observed a handful of times. The chain combines TRBV27 with TRBJ2-7; 9 bases align to TRBD2. Germline loops: CDR1 MNHEY, CDR2 SMNVEV (reference sequence). The CDR3 spans 15 residues. V dropped 11 bases and J dropped 3; count of bases not matched to a gene: 14. Written as DNA, the CDR3 is TGTGCCGGCCGGGCGGGAGGGGGATTACACTACGAGCAGTACTTC. Translation gives CAGRAGGGLHYEQYF.

This clonotype was found many times. The chain is built from TRBV3-1 and TRBJ2-7; D call uncertain. CDR1 and CDR2 (germline): LGHDT, YNNKEL (reference sequence). This CDR3 has 12 amino acids. The germline V and J ends were trimmed by 4 bases and 7 bases, with 11 bases remaining between them. The CDR3 DNA reads TGTGCCAGCAGCCTCCGGCCGGAAGAGCAGTACTTC. Translated: CASSLRPEEQYF.

This clonotype occurred many times. The chain joins TRBV20-1 to TRBJ1-1, with 8 bases fitting TRBD1. The germline gives CDR1 DFQATT, CDR2 SNEGSKA (reference sequence). Losses at the gene ends were 1 base for V and 0 bases for J; bases not matched to a gene: 10. The CDR3 is 17 residues long. The DNA of the CDR3 is TGCAGTGCTAGAGCCCGGACAGGGAGGAGCATGAACACTGAAGCTTTCTTT. Its translation: CSARARTGRSMNTEAFF.

This clonotype was found many times. The chain couples TRBV2 to TRBJ1-2, with TRBD1 identical over 9 bases. Germline assignment: CDR1 SNHLY and CDR2 FYNNEI. The CDR3 totals 15 residues. The V and J ends lost 1 base and 3 bases, in that order; junction bases with no gene match: 3. The CDR3 bases are TGTGCCAGCAGTGAAGACTGGGACAGGGACTATGGCTACACCTTC. Amino acid sequence: CASSEDWDRDYGYTF.

The rearrangement links TRBV20-1 to TRBJ1-2, with TRBD1 matching 7 bases. The CDR3 totals 13 residues. Germline trimming cut 5 bases from V and 4 bases from J; bases unmatched to any gene: 7. Per germline, CDR1 DFQATT and CDR2 SNEGSKA (reference sequence). This CDR3 is CSAERDRTYGYTF. In DNA form, the CDR3 reads TGCAGTGCTGAGAGGGACAGAACCTATGGCTACACCTTC.

A remark on this clonotype: This may arise from a read error, as a much more abundant clone is one base away. The V gene is TRBV11-3, the J gene TRBJ2-7, with a tentative D call TRBD2 (5 bases). Trimming took off 4 bases at V and 5 bases at J, with 12 bases between the two ends. The V gene's germline CDR1 is SGHNT and CDR2 YENEEA. This CDR3 is built from 13 residues. The CDR3 reads CASSSLAVNEQYF. The CDR3 DNA reads TGTGCCAGCAGCTCGCTAGCCGTCAACGAGCAGTACTTC.

Worth noting for this clonotype: This may arise from a read error, as a much more abundant clone is one base away. This chain uses TRBV6-5 with TRBJ2-1; 8 bases are a match to TRBD2. CDR1 and CDR2 (germline): MNHEY, SVGAGI. V lost 2 bases, J lost 6 bases, and 9 bases stayed unmatched. This CDR3 has 16 residues. CDR3 nucleotide sequence: TGTGCCAGCAGTTACGGTGGGGGGACTAGAGTCAATGAGCAGTTCTTC. Translation: CASSYGGGTRVNEQFF.